Presented here are 9 T cell receptor beta chains from one specimen sequenced in a study of beta chain features in type 1 diabetes. No antigen has been identified for these receptors. Since all of the isolated RNA was reverse transcribed, expressed TCRB transcripts were what got sequenced. The repertoire was sequenced with immunoSEQ multiplex PCR; TCRdb's copy has only in-frame clones and lacks some. The data hold 140,000 to 150,000 clones, with approximately 13% observed a single time. Study-level results: Across all four CD4+ subsets, people with type 1 diabetes showed modestly shorter TCRB CDR3s.

Sequencing was carried out using central memory CD4+ T cells from blood. Receptors originate from a man younger than 35 with type 1 diabetes.

The chain combines TRBV20-1 with TRBJ2-5; D is unresolved. Germline loops: CDR1 DFQATT, CDR2 SNEGSKA (reference sequence). Trimming took 8 bases from V and 3 from J, leaving 7 bases between them. The CDR3 loop spans 10 amino acids. CDR3 DNA: TGCAGTACTGGAAAAGAGACCCAGTACTTC. Translation: CSTGKETQYF.

Many counts were recorded for this clone. The V and J genes are TRBV28 and TRBJ1-6; D is perhaps TRBD1 (5 bases). V gave up 5 bases and J gave up 7 bases, with 6 bases separating them. From germline, CDR1 is MDHEN and CDR2 SYDVKM. CDR3 length equals 12 residues. This CDR3 is CASSGGNSPLHF. The CDR3 nucleotides read TGTGCCAGCAGTGGGGGGAATTCACCCCTCCACTTT.

This clone was seen repeatedly, ten times or more. V usage is TRBV28 and J usage is TRBJ1-6, with no clear D. V was trimmed by 5 bases and J by 9 bases, leaving 8 bases between them. The germline gives CDR1 MDHEN, CDR2 SYDVKM. The CDR3 length is 12 residues. CDR3 bases: TGTGCCAGCAGTATTCAAGGTTCACCCCTCCACTTT. This sequence encodes CASSIQGSPLHF. Drawing the rest from reference TRBV28 and TRBJ1-6, the complete variable domain is DVKVTQSSRYLVKRTGEKVFLECVQDMDHENMFWYRQDPGLGLRLIYFSYDVKMKEKGDIPEGYSVSREKKERFSLILESASTNQTSMYLCASSIQGSPLHFGNGTRLTVT.

The rearrangement uses TRBV10-3 and TRBJ1-6, with TRBD1 matching over 7 bases. The germline CDR1 and CDR2 sequences are ENHRY and SYGVKD. CDR3 length: 14 amino acids. Trimming at V came to 6 bases and at J to 8 bases, leaving 7 bases not matched to a gene. In nucleotides, the CDR3 is TGTGCCATCAGCGAGCAGGGGGGATATTCACCCCTCCACTTT. Protein: CAISEQGGYSPLHF.

The chain uses TRBV5-1 and TRBJ2-2, with D hard to call. V was cut by 3 bases and J by 0 bases, with 9 bases left in between. Germline CDR1 reads SGHRS; CDR2 reads YFSETQ. The CDR3 contains 15 residues. The DNA of the CDR3 is TGCGCCAGCAGCTGGATGGGGACGAACACCGGGGAGCTGTTTTTT. It is translated as CASSWMGTNTGELFF.

This sequence joins TRBV15 and TRBJ2-3; no firm D call. CDR1 and CDR2 (germline): LNHNV, YYDKDF (reference sequence). The V end lost 0 bases, the J end lost 5 bases, and 9 bases lay between the germline ends. CDR3 length equals 14 residues. The CDR3 loop reads CATSRDGSRDTQYF. CDR3 DNA: TGTGCCACCAGCAGAGACGGGTCCCGAGATACGCAGTATTTT.

This clone appeared a few times. The V call is TRBV9, the J call TRBJ1-2; D is perhaps TRBD1 (6 bases). Per the germline V gene, CDR1 is SGDLS and CDR2 is YYNGEE. CDR3 length: 16 residues. The V end was cut by 4 bases, the J end by 5 bases, with 21 bases between. The CDR3 DNA sequence: TGTGCCAGCAGCCCCATGGGGGGACAAGGTTCTTATGGCTACACCTTC. Translating gives CASSPMGGQGSYGYTF.

Ten or more counts support this clone. The J gene is TRBJ1-6, the V gene TRBV7-3; D is undetermined. This CDR3 contains 15 residues. Trimming left V 3 bases short and J 8 bases short, with 14 bases between. CDR1 is SGHTA and CDR2 is FQGTGA in the germline V gene. The DNA for the CDR3 is TGTGCCAGCAGCTTGGGTAGCGCAGGAGATTCACCCCTCCACTTT. This translates into CASSLGSAGDSPLHF.

V and J are TRBV6-1 and TRBJ1-4; D gene ambiguous. V lost 6 bases and J lost 8, with 13 bases in between. CDR1 MNHNS and CDR2 SASEGT come from the germline V gene. The CDR3 is 13 amino acids. The DNA of the CDR3 is TGTGCCAGCAGCCGGGGATCGGGGGAAAAACTGTTTTTT. Protein sequence: CASSRGSGEKLFF.